Below, one T cell receptor beta chain is given with its context. This clone was seen a handful of times. Its recognized antigen is unknown. The record has no base qualities; no much larger clone is one base away. The entry originates in a study of glioma-infiltrating T cells after dendritic cell vaccination (dated by TCRdb to the mid-2010s). Regarding the complete study: Of the roughly 15 glioblastoma patients in the cohort, all drawn from Phase I and II dendritic cell vaccination trials, 9 were newly diagnosed and 6 had recurrent disease. The vaccine was prepared from monocyte-derived dendritic cells that were cultured for roughly 7 days with IL-4 and GM-CSF and then pulsed overnight with autologous tumor lysate. In glioblastoma patients vaccinated with dendritic cells, deep sequencing of TCR beta CDR3 regions served to measure tumor-infiltrating lymphocyte content and to compare repertoires between tumor and blood. TCR sequencing metrics, including TIL content and tumor-blood repertoire overlap, were correlated with survival after dendritic cell vaccination. Patients received autologous tumor lysate-pulsed dendritic cell vaccination between about 2003 and 2013. Three intradermal dendritic cell vaccine injections were administered to patients at biweekly intervals in the arm below the axilla.

Using the immunoSEQ assay, TCRB CDR3 regions were amplified from roughly 2.2 micrograms of genomic DNA, or from all available DNA when less than that was on hand. The multiplex PCR employed 60 forward primers targeting TCR V beta segments and 13 reverse primers targeting J beta segments. To estimate the number of reads per starting template, synthetic control templates were added to each sample at limiting dilution. Sequencing produced 87 bp reads on the Illumina HiSeq System. The original methods were these. To remove PCR and sequencing errors, closely related sequences were merged with a nearest neighbor algorithm. TCR overlap was defined as the percentage of unique tumor TCR beta sequences that were also present in the same patient's peripheral blood. Sourced from immuneACCESS, this table was stored by TCRdb with only in-frame sequences that have V and J called. A share of the clones is absent; for the studies checked, an unresolved V gene accounts for under half, and the remainder has no known explanation. The DNA gave D and trimming, while V, J and clone size come from that table. This sample lists around 100,000 clones; roughly 80% were detected once. Less than 15% of the sample goes to the ten largest clones.

Selection of patients required sufficient residual fresh-frozen tumor tissue and over two years of available survival data. None of the glioblastoma patients carried an isocitrate dehydrogenase mutation, although molecular status otherwise varied. PBMC were collected before vaccination, two weeks after the third vaccination, and at tumor progression if progression occurred. The Qiagen DNeasy Blood extraction Kit was used for extraction of genomic DNA. CDR1 MNHNS and CDR2 SASEGT are derived from the germline V gene. V is reduced by 6 bases and J by 2 bases, leaving a spacing of 11 bases between them. Spanning cysteine to phenylalanine, the CDR3 consists of 14 amino acids. The retained sequence is limited to the CDR3, 42 bases, with the frame set at the first base. Findings and caveats that apply to the study as a whole: Higher estimated pretreatment TIL content predicted longer time to progression and overall survival after dendritic cell vaccination. The cohort was small and heterogeneous, only a few patients had full blood and tumor sets, and even fewer had initial-recurrent tumor pairs. The response model built on TCR overlap across three groups was characterized as speculative, with prospective validation still needed. No direct relationship between TCR clonality and survival was found, suggesting that a diverse polyclonal response may matter.

Source: blood, taken before dendritic cell vaccination. The sequence is built from TRBV6-1 and TRBJ1-3, with no reliable assignment of the D segment. The sequence derives from a human donor with glioblastoma. This receptor has the CDR3 CASSADSAGNTIYF. In nucleotides, the sequence is TGTGCCAGCAGCGCTGACTCGGCTGGAAACACCATATATTTT.